A single sample gave rise to the 32 T cell receptor beta chains below, sequenced in a study of shared clonotypes between healthy human individuals. Profiling relied on immunoSEQ multiplex PCR, and the TCRdb table lists in-frame clones only, not all of them. The sample records approximately 940,000 clones, 70% to 85% being singletons. Sequenced: memory CD4+ T cells sorted from blood. Subset described: CD45RA-negative fraction. These receptors were obtained from a man between 18 and 29 years old in good health.

This chain connects TRBV30 to TRBJ2-7, with unresolved D. Per germline, CDR1 GTSNPN and CDR2 SVGIG (reference sequence). The CDR3 covers 12 residues. V was pared by 2 bases and J by 3 bases, with 8 bases between. This CDR3 reads CAWSFGLYEQYF. The CDR3 nucleotides read TGTGCCTGGAGTTTTGGCCTCTACGAGCAGTACTTC. Using reference TRBV30 and TRBJ2-7 for the parts outside the CDR3, the full variable domain is SQTIHQWPATLVQPVGSPLSLECTVEGTSNPNLYWYRQAAGRGLQLLFYSVGIGQISSEVPQNLSASRPQDRQFILSSKKLLLSDSGFYLCAWSFGLYEQYFGPGTRLTVT.

This chain connects TRBV7-2 to TRBJ1-1, with 10 bases aligning to TRBD1. CDR3 length equals 14 residues. The junction had 4 bases not matched to a gene; V was cut back by 4 bases and J by 5 bases. Germline CDR1 SGHTA, CDR2 FQGNSA. The CDR3 coding sequence is TGTGCCAGCAGCTGGGGACAGGGGAAAACTGAAGCTTTCTTT. Its translation is CASSWGQGKTEAFF.

The chain links TRBV19 to TRBJ1-5; D gene uncertain. Germline CDR1 LNHDA, CDR2 SQIVND (reference sequence). The CDR3 extends over 17 amino acids. With 3 bases removed from V and 2 bases from J, the gap between germline ends came to 17 bases. The CDR3 loop is CASSIRQTNAGNQPQHF. The DNA for the CDR3 is TGTGCCAGTAGTATCCGGCAGACGAATGCGGGCAATCAGCCCCAGCATTTT.

This clone was found once. V gene TRBV7-2 combines with J gene TRBJ2-2, with D possibly matching TRBD1 (6 bases). Trimming pared 6 bases from V and 2 bases from J, leaving 16 bases between. Germline assignment: CDR1 SGHTA and CDR2 FQGNSA. The CDR3 is 16 amino acids. CDR3 region: CASRPGRDINTGELFF. Here the CDR3 DNA reads TGTGCCAGCAGGCCCGGCCGGGACATAAACACCGGGGAGCTGTTTTTT.

The chain carries TRBV4-3 and TRBJ2-1, with 13 bases identical to TRBD2. V trimming: 2 bases; J trimming: 8 bases; junction bases outside the gene matches: 24. CDR3 length: 22 amino acids. The germline V gene has CDR1 LGHNA and CDR2 YSLEER. CDR3 loop: CASSQIRGILEGTSGTGDEQFF. The CDR3 DNA sequence: TGCGCCAGCAGCCAAATCCGTGGGATCTTAGAAGGGACTAGCGGGACCGGCGATGAGCAGTTCTTC.

The V and J genes are TRBV11-3 and TRBJ1-2, with a tentative D call TRBD1 (5 bases). Germline loops: CDR1 SGHNT, CDR2 YENEEA. Trimming pared 3 bases from V and 4 bases from J, leaving 9 bases between. The CDR3 is 13 residues long. The CDR3 protein is CASSFAGTYGYTF. The CDR3 DNA sequence: TGTGCCAGCAGCTTTGCGGGGACCTATGGCTACACCTTC.

The chain has TRBV5-6 and TRBJ2-7, with 12 bases identical to TRBD1. The CDR3 totals 15 residues. V lost 4 bases, J lost 6 bases, and 8 bases stayed unmatched. Germline CDR1 is SGHDT and CDR2 is YYEEEE. The CDR3 region has the DNA TGTGCCAGCAGCGCCCCCGGGACAGGGGGCGGCGAGCAGTACTTC. Translation gives CASSAPGTGGGEQYF. Full variable domain (rest looked up from reference TRBV5-6 and TRBJ2-7): DAGVTQSPTHLIKTRGQQVTLRCSPKSGHDTVSWYQQALGQGPQFIFQYYEEEERQRGNFPDRFSGHQFPNYSSELNVNALLLGDSALYLCASSAPGTGGGEQYFGPGTRLTVT.

This clone came up once. V is TRBV30 and J is TRBJ2-5; D gene ambiguous. V lost 0 bases and J 6 bases, leaving 8 bases between the germline ends. CDR1 and CDR2 (germline): GTSNPN, SVGIG (reference sequence). This CDR3 contains 12 residues. CDR3 protein: CAWSVGSKTQYF. The CDR3, as DNA: TGTGCCTGGAGTGTTGGGTCGAAGACCCAGTACTTC.

The chain links TRBV29-1 to TRBJ2-1, with TRBD1 identical over 9 bases. CDR3 length: 15 residues. CDR1 is SQVTM, CDR2 ANQGSEA, per germline. Unmatched junction bases numbered 16, after V lost 6 bases and J lost 10 bases. The CDR3 region is CSVKDRDRAPGEQFF. CDR3 nucleotides: TGCAGCGTGAAGGACCGGGACAGGGCTCCCGGAGAGCAGTTCTTC.

The chain joins TRBV6-1 to TRBJ1-4; TRBD1 is a possible D gene (6 bases). Trimming cost V 4 bases and J 14 bases, with 23 bases left between them. This CDR3 has 15 amino acids. CDR1 is MNHNS, CDR2 SASEGT, per germline. CDR3 amino acids: CASSARQATVRLLFF. CDR3 DNA sequence: TGTGCCAGCAGTGCGCGACAGGCGACGGTTAGGCTTCTGTTTTTT.

On this clone: Likely a read error: the CDR3 ends without its conserved phenylalanine or tryptophan. The DNA is omitted, as the CDR3 cannot be located on it reliably, and the CDR3 follows TCRdb's listing. This chain uses TRBV28 with TRBJ1-3; the table calls TRBD1, which could not be checked here. The CDR3 sequence runs 10 residues, both termini included. Germline loops: CDR1 MDHEN, CDR2 SYDVKM. CDR3 loop: CASPLGTGVA.

The gene calls are TRBV18 and TRBJ2-5; 9 nucleotides align to TRBD2. The CDR3 extends over 16 amino acids. Losses at the gene ends were 4 bases for V and 6 bases for J; bases not matched to a gene: 12. Germline V lookup: CDR1 KGHSH, CDR2 LQKENI. This chain's CDR3 is CASSQGGGGLTKTQYF. The DNA of the CDR3 is TGTGCCAGCTCACAAGGCGGGGGGGGACTGACGAAGACCCAGTACTTC.

For this clone: A junction end diverges from the germline sequence, so it may reflect a read error. The chain links TRBV7-7 to TRBJ2-7; 12 positions match TRBD1. The CDR3 is 14 residues long. CDR1 is SSHAT, CDR2 FNYEAQ, per germline (reference sequence). CDR3 coding DNA: TGTGCTAGCAGCCTGGGACAGGGGGCCCACGAGCAGTACTTC. Encoded protein: CASSLGQGAHEQYF.

As concerns this clone: Different DNA sequences within this sample yield the same CDR3. The chain couples TRBV7-9 to TRBJ2-3; unclear D gene. V was trimmed by 1 base and J by 4 bases, leaving 3 bases between them. The CDR3 is 12 amino acids. Per germline, CDR1 SEHNR and CDR2 FQNEAQ (reference sequence). The CDR3 DNA reads as TGTGCCAGCAGCTTAGTTTCAGATACGCAGTATTTT. Protein sequence: CASSLVSDTQYF. Full variable domain (outside the CDR3, taken from reference TRBV7-9 and TRBJ2-3): DTGVSQNPRHKITKRGQNVTFRCDPISEHNRLYWYRQTLGQGPEFLTYFQNEAQLEKSRLLSDRFSAERPKGSFSTLEIQRTEQGDSAMYLCASSLVSDTQYFGPGTRLTVL.

This chain uses TRBV14 with TRBJ1-6; TRBD1 aligns across 9 bases. Trimming removed 2 bases from V and 7 bases from J; junction bases left unmatched: 6. Germline V gene data show CDR1 as SGHDN and CDR2 as FVKESK. The CDR3 is 16 amino acids. The CDR3 coding sequence is TGTGCCAGCAGCCAACCCGGGACAGGGAGGAATTCACCCCTCCACTTT. This codes for CASSQPGTGRNSPLHF.

In this sample, this clone turned up once. V and J are TRBV5-1 and TRBJ2-3; 10 bases are shared with TRBD1. Unmatched junction bases numbered 3, after V lost 0 bases and J lost 5 bases. Looked up from germline, CDR1 is SGHRS and CDR2 is YFSETQ. There are 15 residues in the CDR3. This CDR3 is CASSLGQGAGDTQYF. The CDR3 DNA reads TGCGCCAGCAGCTTGGGACAGGGGGCGGGAGATACGCAGTATTTT.

V is TRBV7-2 and J is TRBJ1-4; D unresolved. This CDR3 region has 12 residues. CDR1 and CDR2 (germline): SGHTA, FQGNSA. Deletions cut 1 base from V and 13 bases from J, with 10 bases between. The CDR3 nucleotides are TGTGCCAGCAGCTTAGACGGGTTTCGACTGTTTTTT. Translation: CASSLDGFRLFF.

The chain uses TRBV5-1 and TRBJ2-5, with a tentative D call TRBD2 (5 bases). The germline gives CDR1 SGHRS, CDR2 YFSETQ. The CDR3 has 14 amino acids. Between the trimmed V and J ends, which lost 4 bases and 2 bases, there was a span of 12 bases. For the CDR3, the DNA is TGCGCCAGCAGCCCAGCGGCCCCGCAAGAGACCCAGTACTTC. Protein sequence: CASSPAAPQETQYF.

This clone has a handful of counts. As DNA, the CDR3 is TGTGCCAGCAGTGGAAGAACAGTCAATTCACCCCTCCACTTT. Encoded protein: CASSGRTVNSPLHF. The V and J genes are TRBV6-1 and TRBJ1-6; D is undetermined. Trimming removed 4 bases from V and 7 bases from J, with 11 bases in between. CDR3 size: 14 residues. Germline V gene lookup returns CDR1 MNHNS and CDR2 SASEGT.

As to this clone: Other DNA sequences in this sample translate to the same CDR3. V is TRBV11-2 and J is TRBJ2-7; 7 bases map to TRBD1. Germline V gene data show CDR1 as SGHAT and CDR2 as FQNNGV. CDR3 length: 14 residues. Trimming removed 0 bases from V and 3 bases from J; junction bases left unmatched: 2. The CDR3 DNA follows: TGTGCCAGCAGCTTAGAGGCAGGGGGCTACGAGCAGTACTTC. Amino acids: CASSLEAGGYEQYF.

The chain couples TRBV7-9 to TRBJ2-4; weak D call: TRBD2 (6 bases). The CDR3 has 16 amino acids. Trimming took off 1 base at V and 6 bases at J, with 16 bases between the two ends. Germline-derived CDR1 and CDR2 are SEHNR and FQNEAQ (reference sequence). The CDR3 sequence is CASSLEGRAAGNIQYF. Written as DNA, the CDR3 is TGTGCCAGCAGCTTAGAGGGTAGGGCAGCGGGAAACATTCAGTACTTC.

This clone was recorded once. The chain has TRBV2 and TRBJ1-4; unclear D gene. V lost 0 bases, J lost 13 bases, and 12 bases lay in between. The CDR3 spans 13 residues. CDR1 and CDR2 from the germline V gene are SNHLY and FYNNEI. The CDR3 coding sequence is TGTGCCAGCAGTGAAGCGCCTGTGTCTACACTGTTTTTT. It is translated as CASSEAPVSTLFF. Based on the CDR3 plus reference TRBV2 and TRBJ1-4, the full variable domain is EPEVTQTPSHQVTQMGQEVILRCVPISNHLYFYWYRQILGQKVEFLVSFYNNEISEKSEIFDDQFSVERPDGSNFTLKIRSTKLEDSAMYFCASSEAPVSTLFFGSGTQLSVL.

Only a few counts were recorded for this clone. The chain employs TRBV5-5 and TRBJ1-2; D possibly corresponds to TRBD1 (5 bases). V lost 4 bases, J lost 7 bases, and 11 bases lay in between. Germline loops: CDR1 SGHKS, CDR2 YYEKEE (reference sequence). CDR3 length equals 12 residues. The DNA of the CDR3 is TGTGCCAGCAGCGTAGACAGCGTTGGCTACACCTTC. Its protein is CASSVDSVGYTF.

The chain is built from TRBV7-9 and TRBJ2-1; 8 positions agree with TRBD2. With V trimmed by 2 bases and J by 8 bases, 20 bases remained unmatched. CDR3 length equals 19 residues. In germline, CDR1 is SEHNR, CDR2 FQNEAQ (reference sequence). The CDR3 region is CASSLKRGGAGAAHDEQFF. CDR3 coding DNA: TGTGCCAGCAGCTTAAAGCGCGGGGGAGCGGGAGCCGCACACGATGAGCAGTTCTTC.

This sequence joins TRBV28 and TRBJ2-7, with 8 bases matching TRBD1. Trimming cost V 6 bases and J 0 bases; bases outside gene matches: 7. This CDR3 has 15 amino acids. The germline gives CDR1 MDHEN, CDR2 SYDVKM. The DNA for the CDR3 is TGTGCCAGCAGACCGACAGGGGCCAACTCCTACGAGCAGTACTTC. Protein product: CASRPTGANSYEQYF.

The chain couples TRBV5-1 to TRBJ2-3, with 7 bases fitting TRBD2. Germline CDR1 is SGHRS and CDR2 is YFSETQ. V lost 0 bases and J lost 0; bases outside the gene matches: 7. The CDR3 length is 17 residues. The CDR3 is CASSLVLAGTSTDTQYF. CDR3 nucleotides: TGCGCCAGCAGCTTGGTGTTAGCGGGTACAAGCACAGATACGCAGTATTTT.

The rearrangement links TRBV5-1 to TRBJ2-3; D call uncertain. V was cut by 0 bases and J by 0 bases, with 11 bases left in between. The CDR3 totals 16 residues. Germline V gives CDR1 SGHRS, CDR2 YFSETQ. CDR3 region: CASSLEGSRSTDTQYF. The DNA of the CDR3 is TGCGCCAGCAGCTTGGAAGGTAGCCGTAGCACAGATACGCAGTATTTT.

In the case of this clone: The sample contains more than one DNA sequence encoding this CDR3. The gene calls are TRBV5-1 and TRBJ1-6, with D perhaps TRBD1 (5 bases). Germline V gene lookup returns CDR1 SGHRS and CDR2 YFSETQ. Trimming cost V 4 bases and J 7 bases, with 12 bases left between them. The CDR3 extends over 14 amino acids. CDR3 sequence reads: CASSRQGGNSPLHF. In DNA form, the CDR3 reads TGCGCCAGCAGCCGCCAGGGCGGGAATTCACCCCTCCACTTT.

In DNA form, the CDR3 reads TGTGCCTGGGACACCGGGGGAAAACTGTTTTTT. Translated: CAWDTGGKLFF. The chain has TRBV30 and TRBJ1-4, with a weak D call TRBD1 (5 bases). V was trimmed by 5 bases and J by 10 bases, leaving 11 bases between them. The germline V gene has CDR1 GTSNPN and CDR2 SVGIG (reference sequence). This CDR3 region has 11 residues. Full variable domain (rest looked up from reference TRBV30 and TRBJ1-4): SQTIHQWPATLVQPVGSPLSLECTVEGTSNPNLYWYRQAAGRGLQLLFYSVGIGQISSEVPQNLSASRPQDRQFILSSKKLLLSDSGFYLCAWDTGGKLFFGSGTQLSVL.

There are a few counts of this clone. The V gene is TRBV28, the J gene TRBJ2-7, with 10 positions matching TRBD1. Germline values: CDR1 MDHEN, CDR2 SYDVKM. This CDR3 has 17 amino acids. Trimming took 8 bases from V and 4 from J; bases not matched to a gene: 17. CDR3 in amino acids: CASSNQGGDRGGYEQYF. CDR3 nucleotide sequence: TGTGCCAGCTCCAACCAGGGGGGGGACAGGGGTGGTTACGAGCAGTACTTC.

Notes on this clone: Mismatch with germline at one junction end may stem from a read error. The chain uses TRBV6-5 and TRBJ2-3, with TRBD1 matching 7 bases. The CDR3 sequence is 16 residues long. Looked up from germline, CDR1 is MNHEY and CDR2 is SVGAGI. The DNA for the CDR3 is TGTGCCAGCAGTCACTCGGGGACAGTTACCACAGATACGCAGTATTTT. Residues: CASSHSGTVTTDTQYF.

Here the CDR3 DNA reads TGTGCCAGCAGCCCAAGCCAGGAAGGCTATGGCTACACCTTC. Translated, it gives CASSPSQEGYGYTF. J is TRBJ1-2 and V is TRBV9; D is unresolved. Trimming pared 4 bases from V and 4 bases from J, leaving 14 bases between. The CDR3 is made up of 14 amino acids. The germline CDR1 and CDR2 sequences are SGDLS and YYNGEE.